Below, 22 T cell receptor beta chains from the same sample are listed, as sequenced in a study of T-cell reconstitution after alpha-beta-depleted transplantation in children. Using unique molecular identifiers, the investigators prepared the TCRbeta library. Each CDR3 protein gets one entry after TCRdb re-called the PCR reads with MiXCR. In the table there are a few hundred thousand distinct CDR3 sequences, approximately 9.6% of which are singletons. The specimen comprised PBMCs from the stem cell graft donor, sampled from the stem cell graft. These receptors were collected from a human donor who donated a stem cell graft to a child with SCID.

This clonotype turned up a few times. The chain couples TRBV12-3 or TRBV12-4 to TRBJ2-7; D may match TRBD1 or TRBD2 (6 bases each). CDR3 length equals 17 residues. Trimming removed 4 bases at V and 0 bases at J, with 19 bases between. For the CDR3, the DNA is TGTGCCAGCAGTTCCGCGGGGACCGGACAGAGCTCCTACGAGCAGTACTTC. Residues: CASSSAGTGQSSYEQYF.

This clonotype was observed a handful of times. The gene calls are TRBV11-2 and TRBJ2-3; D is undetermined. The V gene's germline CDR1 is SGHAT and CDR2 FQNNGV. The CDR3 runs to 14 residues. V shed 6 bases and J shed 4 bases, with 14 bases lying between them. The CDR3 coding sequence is TGTGCCAGCAGTAGGGTTACCGGCCCAGATACGCAGTATTTT. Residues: CASSRVTGPDTQYF.

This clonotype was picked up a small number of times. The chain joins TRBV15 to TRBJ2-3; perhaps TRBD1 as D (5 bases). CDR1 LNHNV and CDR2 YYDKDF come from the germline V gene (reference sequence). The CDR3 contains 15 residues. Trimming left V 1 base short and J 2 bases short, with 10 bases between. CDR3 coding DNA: TGTGCCACCAGCAGAGTTAGGGGAACCACAGATACGCAGTATTTT. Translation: CATSRVRGTTDTQYF. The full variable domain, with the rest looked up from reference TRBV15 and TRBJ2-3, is DAMVIQNPRYQVTQFGKPVTLSCSQTLNHNVMYWYQQKSSQAPKLLFHYYDKDFNNEADTPDNFQSRRPNTSFCFLDIRSPGLGDTAMYLCATSRVRGTTDTQYFGPGTRLTVL.

CDR3 coding DNA: TGTGCCAGCAGAAAGACAGGGGGGTCGGCCACCGGGGAGCTGTTTTTT. Protein sequence: CASRKTGGSATGELFF. The chain has TRBV12-3 or TRBV12-4 and TRBJ2-2, with 9 nucleotides matching TRBD1. V gave up 6 bases and J gave up 4 bases; unmatched junction bases: 9. CDR3 size: 16 residues.

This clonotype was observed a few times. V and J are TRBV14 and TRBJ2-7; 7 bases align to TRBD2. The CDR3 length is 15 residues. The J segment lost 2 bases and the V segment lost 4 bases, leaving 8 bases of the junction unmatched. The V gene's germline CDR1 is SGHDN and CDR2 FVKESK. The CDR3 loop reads CASSPLGGSAYEQYF. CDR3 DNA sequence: TGTGCCAGCAGCCCCTTGGGGGGGTCGGCCTACGAGCAGTACTTC.

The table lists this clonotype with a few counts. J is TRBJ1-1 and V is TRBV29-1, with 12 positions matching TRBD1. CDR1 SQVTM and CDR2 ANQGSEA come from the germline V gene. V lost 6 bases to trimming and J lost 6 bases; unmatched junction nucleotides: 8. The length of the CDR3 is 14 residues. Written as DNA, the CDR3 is TGCAGCGTAGACCGGGACAGGGGGCACGCTGAAGCTTTCTTT. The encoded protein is CSVDRDRGHAEAFF.

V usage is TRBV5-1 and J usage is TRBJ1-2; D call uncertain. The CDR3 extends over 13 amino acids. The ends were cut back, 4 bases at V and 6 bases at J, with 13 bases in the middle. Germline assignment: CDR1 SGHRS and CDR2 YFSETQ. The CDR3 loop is CASSPEGLDGYTF. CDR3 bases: TGCGCCAGCAGCCCCGAAGGGTTGGATGGCTACACCTTC.

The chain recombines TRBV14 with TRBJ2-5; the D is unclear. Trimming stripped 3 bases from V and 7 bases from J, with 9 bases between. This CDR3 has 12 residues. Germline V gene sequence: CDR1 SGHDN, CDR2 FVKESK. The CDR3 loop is CASSHQEATQYF. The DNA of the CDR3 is TGTGCCAGCAGCCATCAAGAGGCGACCCAGTACTTC.

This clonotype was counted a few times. DNA for the CDR3: TGTGCCAGCAGCTTAGAGGCCCAGGGGTCGGTGACCCAGTACTTC. Its protein product is CASSLEAQGSVTQYF. The chain joins TRBV7-6 to TRBJ2-5; TRBD1 is a possible D gene (6 bases). This CDR3 is 15 amino acids long. Looked up from germline, CDR1 is SGHVS and CDR2 is FNYEAQ. Trimming took 1 base from V and 7 from J, leaving 16 bases between them.

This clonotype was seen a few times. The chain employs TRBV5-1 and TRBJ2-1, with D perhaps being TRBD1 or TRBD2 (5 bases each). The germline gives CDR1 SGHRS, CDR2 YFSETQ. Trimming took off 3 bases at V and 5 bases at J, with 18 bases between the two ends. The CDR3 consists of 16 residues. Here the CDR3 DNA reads TGCGCCAGCAGCTGGGCAGATCGTTGGGACGACAATGAGCAGTTCTTC. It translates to CASSWADRWDDNEQFF.

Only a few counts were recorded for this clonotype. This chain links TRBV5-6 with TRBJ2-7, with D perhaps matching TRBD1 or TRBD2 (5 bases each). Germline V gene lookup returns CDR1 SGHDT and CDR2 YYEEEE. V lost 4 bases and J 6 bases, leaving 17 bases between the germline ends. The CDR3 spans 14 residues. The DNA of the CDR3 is TGTGCCAGCAGCCCAGGGAGTCCGTCCAGCGAGCAGTACTTC. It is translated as CASSPGSPSSEQYF.

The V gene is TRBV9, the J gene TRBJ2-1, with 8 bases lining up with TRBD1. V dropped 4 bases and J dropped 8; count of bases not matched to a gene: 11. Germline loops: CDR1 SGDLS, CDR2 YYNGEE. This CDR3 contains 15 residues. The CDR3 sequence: CASSQAWTGWYEQFF. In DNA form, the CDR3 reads TGTGCCAGCAGCCAGGCGTGGACAGGGTGGTATGAGCAGTTCTTC.

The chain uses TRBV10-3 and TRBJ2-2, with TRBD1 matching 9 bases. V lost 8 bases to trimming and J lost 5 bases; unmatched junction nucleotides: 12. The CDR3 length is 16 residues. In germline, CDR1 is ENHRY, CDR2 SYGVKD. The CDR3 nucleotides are TGTGCCATCCAATCAGCTGGGACAGGGCAAACCGGGGAGCTGTTTTTT. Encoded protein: CAIQSAGTGQTGELFF.

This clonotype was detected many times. The CDR3 sequence: CASSQGQGREQYF. The CDR3, as DNA: TGTGCCAGCAGCCAAGGACAGGGCCGCGAGCAGTACTTC. The J gene is TRBJ2-7, the V gene TRBV4-2, with TRBD1 matching over 7 bases. This CDR3 region has 13 residues. V was clipped by 1 base and J by 6 bases; unmatched bases: 3. Germline CDR1 LGHNA, CDR2 YNFKEQ.

CDR3: CSAREEWPSGGSVRSYEQYF. In nucleotides, the CDR3 is TGCAGTGCTAGAGAGGAGTGGCCTAGCGGGGGATCTGTTAGGTCCTACGAGCAGTACTTC. The chain carries TRBV20-1 and TRBJ2-7, with 10 bases identical to TRBD2. CDR3 length: 20 amino acids. V was pared by 0 bases and J by 1 base, with 18 bases of the junction left unmatched. Germline V gene data show CDR1 as DFQATT and CDR2 as SNEGSKA (reference sequence).

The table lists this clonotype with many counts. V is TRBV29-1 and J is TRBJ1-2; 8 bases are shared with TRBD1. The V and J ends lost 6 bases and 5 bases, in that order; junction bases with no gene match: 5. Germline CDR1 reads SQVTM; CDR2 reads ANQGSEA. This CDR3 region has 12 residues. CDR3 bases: TGCAGCGTGCGAGGACAGGGATATGGCTACACCTTC. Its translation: CSVRGQGYGYTF.

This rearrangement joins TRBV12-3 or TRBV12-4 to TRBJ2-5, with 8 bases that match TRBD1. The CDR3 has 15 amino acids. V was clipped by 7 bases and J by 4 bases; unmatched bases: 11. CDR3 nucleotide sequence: TGTGCCAGCATCAAGAGACAGGGGTTGCGAGAGACCCAGTACTTC. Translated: CASIKRQGLRETQYF.

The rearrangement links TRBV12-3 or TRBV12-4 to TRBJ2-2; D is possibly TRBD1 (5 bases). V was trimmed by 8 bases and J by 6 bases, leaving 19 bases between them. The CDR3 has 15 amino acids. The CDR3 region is CASARRAPLAGELFF. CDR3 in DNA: TGTGCCAGCGCCCGCAGGGCCCCGTTGGCCGGGGAGCTGTTTTTT.

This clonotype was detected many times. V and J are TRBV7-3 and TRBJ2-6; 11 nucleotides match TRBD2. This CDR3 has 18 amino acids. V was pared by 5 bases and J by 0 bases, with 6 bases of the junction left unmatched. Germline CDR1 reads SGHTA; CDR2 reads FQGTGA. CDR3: CASSRTSGGFSGANVLTF. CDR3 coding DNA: TGTGCCAGCAGCCGTACTAGCGGGGGTTTCTCTGGGGCCAACGTCCTGACTTTC.

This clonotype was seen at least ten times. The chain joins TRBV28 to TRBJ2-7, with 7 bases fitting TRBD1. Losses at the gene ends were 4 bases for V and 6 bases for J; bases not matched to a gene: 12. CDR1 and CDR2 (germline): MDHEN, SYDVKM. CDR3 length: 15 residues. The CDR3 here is CASSSPTGSYREQYF. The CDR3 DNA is TGTGCCAGCAGTTCTCCGACAGGGAGTTATCGCGAGCAGTACTTC.

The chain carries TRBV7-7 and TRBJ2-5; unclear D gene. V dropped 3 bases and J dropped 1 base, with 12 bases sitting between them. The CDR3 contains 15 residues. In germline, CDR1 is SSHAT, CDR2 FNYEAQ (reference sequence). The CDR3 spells CASSLSTAPQETQYF. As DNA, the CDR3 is TGTGCCAGCAGCTTGTCTACGGCCCCCCAAGAGACCCAGTACTTC.

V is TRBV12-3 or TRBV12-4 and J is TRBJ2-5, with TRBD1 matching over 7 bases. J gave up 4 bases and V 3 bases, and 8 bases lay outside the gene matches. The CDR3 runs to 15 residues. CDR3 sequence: CASSFLRQGPETQYF. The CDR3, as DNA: TGTGCCAGCAGTTTTCTGCGACAGGGACCAGAGACCCAGTACTTC.